This passage covers 27 T cell receptor beta chains from one sample sequenced in a study of blood T cell repertoires in COVID-19. Libraries were prepared by immunoSEQ multiplex PCR; TCRdb keeps only in-frame clonotypes and omits some of them. This table has some 180,000 clones, 79% appearing once. Input material: PBMCs or T cells enriched from blood (not recorded which). These receptors were taken from a woman in her 70s in a cohort exposed to, infected with or recovered from COVID-19 (not recorded which).

The chain has TRBV11-3 and TRBJ1-1; 11 bases agree with TRBD1. Looked up from germline, CDR1 is SGHNT and CDR2 is YENEEA. V gave up 3 bases and J gave up 4 bases; unmatched junction bases: 4. The CDR3 sequence is 15 residues long. This CDR3 reads CASSFTGTGGTEAFF. CDR3 nucleotides: TGTGCCAGCAGCTTCACCGGGACAGGGGGCACTGAAGCTTTCTTT.

The CDR3 here is CASSSQGTEAFF. In nucleotides, the CDR3 is TGTGCCAGCAGTTCCCAGGGCACTGAAGCTTTCTTT. This rearrangement joins TRBV28 to TRBJ1-1, with a possible D match to TRBD1 (5 bases). The V end lost 4 bases, the J end lost 4 bases, and 7 bases lay between the germline ends. Germline CDR1 and CDR2: MDHEN and SYDVKM. This CDR3 spans 12 amino acids.

This clone was recorded only once. The rearrangement uses TRBV28 and TRBJ2-7, with 12 bases identical to TRBD2. The CDR3 is made up of 14 amino acids. In germline, CDR1 is MDHEN, CDR2 SYDVKM. Unmatched junction bases numbered 5, after V lost 5 bases and J lost 6 bases. The CDR3 nucleotides are TGTGCCAGCAGTAGACTAGCGGGAGTAGGCGAGCAGTACTTC. It encodes CASSRLAGVGEQYF.

This rearrangement joins TRBV27 to TRBJ2-5; D unresolved. Germline lookup yields CDR1 MNHEY and CDR2 SMNVEV (reference sequence). Between the trimmed V and J ends, which lost 6 bases and 8 bases, there was a span of 19 bases. The CDR3 is 14 amino acids. The CDR3 bases are TGTGCCAGCAGCTCCAACCGACACATCAGAACCCAGTACTTC. Translating gives CASSSNRHIRTQYF.

This clone was counted only a few times. V usage is TRBV28 and J usage is TRBJ1-2; D unresolved. The length of the CDR3 is 12 residues. The V end was cut by 1 base, the J end by 3 bases, with 3 bases between. Germline CDR1 is MDHEN and CDR2 is SYDVKM. The CDR3 region has the DNA TGTGCCAGCAGTTTATCCGACTATGGCTACACCTTC. Translating gives CASSLSDYGYTF.

The chain carries TRBV27 and TRBJ2-7; a weak D match, TRBD2 (5 bases). CDR1 and CDR2 (germline): MNHEY, SMNVEV (reference sequence). Trimming removed 4 bases from V and 7 bases from J, with 14 bases in between. The CDR3 contains 13 residues. The CDR3: CASSSGFATEQYF. CDR3 DNA sequence: TGTGCCAGCAGTTCGGGATTCGCTACTGAGCAGTACTTC.

The chain couples TRBV4-1 to TRBJ1-2; no clear D. CDR3 length: 15 residues. The ends were cut back, 2 bases at V and 8 bases at J, with 18 bases in the middle. Germline-derived CDR1 and CDR2 are MGHRA and YSYEKL. The CDR3: CASSQQPLFTLGYTF. DNA for the CDR3: TGCGCCAGCAGCCAACAACCGCTCTTTACCCTAGGCTACACCTTC.

The count of this clone is one. This rearrangement joins TRBV5-1 to TRBJ1-6; D is possibly TRBD1 (6 bases). Germline V gene sequence: CDR1 SGHRS, CDR2 YFSETQ. This CDR3 is built from 16 residues. The germline V and J ends were trimmed by 4 bases and 8 bases, with 19 bases remaining between them. The CDR3 bases are TGCGCCAGCAGCGCGACAACAGGGCTCTGGGATTCACCCCTCCACTTT. Translating it yields CASSATTGLWDSPLHF.

CDR3 protein: CASSLGTRNNEQFF. CDR3 DNA: TGCGCCAGCAGCTTGGGGACTAGAAACAATGAGCAGTTCTTC. The chain uses TRBV5-1 and TRBJ2-1, with 7 nucleotides matching TRBD2. The CDR3 consists of 14 residues. The ends lost 0 bases at V and 5 bases at J; junction bases unmatched: 2. CDR1 is SGHRS and CDR2 is YFSETQ in the germline V gene.

The CDR3, as DNA: TGTGCCAGCAGTTTAAACGCCGGGGGATACAATGAGCAGTTCTTC. It translates to CASSLNAGGYNEQFF. V is TRBV28 and J is TRBJ2-1, with D possibly being TRBD2 (6 bases). The CDR3 has 15 amino acids. Trimming pared 2 bases from V and 4 bases from J, leaving 12 bases between. Per the germline V gene, CDR1 is MDHEN and CDR2 is SYDVKM.

The chain couples TRBV9 to TRBJ2-1; 12 bases line up with TRBD2. Trimming at V came to 3 bases and at J to 4 bases, leaving 5 bases not matched to a gene. CDR1 and CDR2 (germline): SGDLS, YYNGEE. The CDR3 has 16 residues. The CDR3 region has the DNA TGTGCCAGCAGCGGAAAACTAGCGGGGGGTTACAATGAGCAGTTCTTC. It specifies CASSGKLAGGYNEQFF.

This chain links TRBV5-1 with TRBJ1-2; D is possibly TRBD1 (6 bases). Per the germline V gene, CDR1 is SGHRS and CDR2 is YFSETQ. This CDR3 is built from 15 residues. Trimming removed 0 bases at V and 3 bases at J, with 12 bases between. The DNA of the CDR3 is TGCGCCAGCAGCTTGGAGTCAGGGGCCTACTATGGCTACACCTTC. Its protein product is CASSLESGAYYGYTF.

As concerns this clone: The sample carries other DNA sequences with the same CDR3. The J gene is TRBJ2-1, the V gene TRBV7-9; 10 bases are shared with TRBD2. The ends lost 5 bases at V and 1 base at J; junction bases unmatched: 2. Germline CDR1 reads SEHNR; CDR2 reads FQNEAQ (reference sequence). The CDR3 covers 15 residues. The DNA for the CDR3 is TGTGCCAGCAGCCCTAGCGGGAGTTCCTACAATGAGCAGTTCTTC. This gives the protein CASSPSGSSYNEQFF.

V usage is TRBV20-1 and J usage is TRBJ1-2, with D tentatively TRBD1 (5 bases). V lost 3 bases to trimming and J lost 8 bases, with 10 bases between them. The CDR3 extends over 11 amino acids. CDR1 DFQATT and CDR2 SNEGSKA come from the germline V gene (reference sequence). The CDR3: CSASDRGGYTF. The CDR3 coding sequence is TGCAGTGCTAGCGACCGGGGGGGCTACACCTTC.

V is TRBV28 and J is TRBJ2-1, with 8 bases fitting TRBD1. CDR1 is MDHEN, CDR2 SYDVKM, per germline. V trimming: 8 bases; J trimming: 14 bases; junction bases outside the gene matches: 17. The CDR3 loop spans 14 amino acids. The CDR3 bases are TGTGCCAGCCATGGGCCGGGTGAGGGACAGGTTGAGTTCTTC. Its protein product is CASHGPGEGQVEFF.

The chain couples TRBV2 to TRBJ1-1, with D perhaps matching TRBD1 (6 bases). This CDR3 contains 13 residues. Looked up from germline, CDR1 is SNHLY and CDR2 is FYNNEI. Trimming shortened V by 10 bases and J by 5 bases, and 17 bases separated the two germline ends. CDR3 in amino acids: CANQREGETEAFF. The CDR3 DNA reads as TGTGCCAATCAAAGGGAGGGGGAGACTGAAGCTTTCTTT.

The table lists this clone with a few counts. This CDR3 reads CASSQGDRLNEQFF. CDR3 nucleotide sequence: TGTGCCAGCAGCCAAGGGGACAGGCTGAATGAGCAGTTCTTC. The chain recombines TRBV3-1 (or the pseudogene TRBV3-2) with TRBJ2-1, with 8 bases that match TRBD1. The V and J ends lost 1 base and 7 bases, in that order; junction bases with no gene match: 3. The CDR3 has 14 residues. The germline V gene encodes CDR1 LGHDT and CDR2 YNNKEL (reference sequence).

This chain joins TRBV27 and TRBJ1-1, with TRBD1 as a possible D gene (6 bases). Trimming stripped 4 bases from V and 0 bases from J, with 12 bases between. The CDR3 sequence is 15 residues long. Looked up from germline, CDR1 is MNHEY and CDR2 is SMNVEV (reference sequence). The CDR3 spells CASSSGQFMNTEAFF. In DNA form, the CDR3 reads TGTGCCAGCAGTTCCGGACAGTTCATGAACACTGAAGCTTTCTTT.

This sequence joins TRBV28 and TRBJ1-2; the match to TRBD1 covers 7 bases. Germline lookup yields CDR1 MDHEN and CDR2 SYDVKM. Trimming took 7 bases from V and 5 from J; bases not matched to a gene: 10. The CDR3 consists of 14 residues. The CDR3 reads CASTIRGALYGYTF. CDR3 nucleotides: TGTGCCAGCACCATCAGGGGGGCATTATATGGCTACACCTTC.

The genes are TRBV2 and TRBJ1-1; D gene unclear. Germline values: CDR1 SNHLY, CDR2 FYNNEI. V gave up 1 base and J gave up 8 bases, with 14 bases separating them. The CDR3 is 14 amino acids. The chain's CDR3 is CASSEVAGSGEAFF. The CDR3 DNA reads as TGTGCCAGCAGTGAAGTGGCGGGCAGCGGGGAAGCTTTCTTT.

The CDR3 sequence: CASRGARVWVNTEAFF. The CDR3 DNA reads as TGTGCCAGTAGGGGAGCAAGGGTTTGGGTGAACACTGAAGCTTTCTTT. The V gene is TRBV19, the J gene TRBJ1-1; D is unresolved. CDR1 and CDR2 (germline): LNHDA, SQIVND (reference sequence). The ends were cut back, 6 bases at V and 0 bases at J, with 17 bases in the middle. The CDR3 runs 16 residues.

The chain employs TRBV24-1 and TRBJ2-3; possibly TRBD2 for D (6 bases). Germline-derived CDR1 and CDR2 are KGHDR and SFDVKD. This CDR3 has 15 residues. V was pared by 11 bases and J by 0 bases, with 17 bases between. The DNA for the CDR3 is TGTGCCATCGCAGCGGGCCAATATAGCACAGATACGCAGTATTTT. Amino acid sequence: CAIAAGQYSTDTQYF.

The gene calls are TRBV5-6 and TRBJ1-1; the D gene is possibly TRBD1 (5 bases). Looked up from germline, CDR1 is SGHDT and CDR2 is YYEEEE. This CDR3 comprises 14 residues. Trimming pared 0 bases from V and 4 bases from J, leaving 10 bases between. CDR3 region: CASSLDPQGTEAFF. CDR3 coding DNA: TGTGCCAGCAGCTTGGACCCGCAGGGCACTGAAGCTTTCTTT.

For the CDR3, the DNA is TGTGCCAGTAGCACAGGGGTACGAGAAAAACTGTTTTTT. Its translation is CASSTGVREKLFF. The chain combines TRBV19 with TRBJ1-4; TRBD1 matches 7 bases. The length of the CDR3 is 13 residues. Germline V gene data show CDR1 as LNHDA and CDR2 as SQIVND (reference sequence). V lost 6 bases and J lost 8; bases outside the gene matches: 6.

This clone was seen a handful of times. The rearrangement uses TRBV6-5 and TRBJ1-3, with D possibly TRBD1 on 6 matching bases. Trimming stripped 5 bases from V and 4 bases from J, with 12 bases between. The CDR3 totals 14 residues. The germline gives CDR1 MNHEY, CDR2 SVGAGI. The CDR3 here is CASSLLGGGNTIYF. The CDR3, as DNA: TGTGCCAGCAGTCTTCTAGGGGGAGGAAACACCATATATTTT.

The V gene is TRBV3-1 (or the pseudogene TRBV3-2), the J gene TRBJ2-7; no firm D call. The CDR3 is 14 amino acids. V gave up 1 base and J gave up 4 bases, with 11 bases separating them. Germline V gives CDR1 LGHDT, CDR2 YNNKEL (reference sequence). The CDR3: CASSQGLNYYEQYF. The CDR3 nucleotides are TGTGCCAGCAGCCAAGGCCTAAACTATTACGAGCAGTACTTC.

The rearrangement joins TRBV7-8 to TRBJ2-7, with TRBD1 identical over 7 bases. Per the germline V gene, CDR1 is SGHVS and CDR2 is FQNEAQ. This CDR3 comprises 15 residues. The V gene end was trimmed by 4 bases and the J gene end by 2 bases; junction bases not matched to a gene: 8. The CDR3 sequence is CASSSSGGRAYEQYF. CDR3 DNA sequence: TGTGCCAGCAGCTCCTCAGGGGGTAGGGCCTACGAGCAGTACTTC.